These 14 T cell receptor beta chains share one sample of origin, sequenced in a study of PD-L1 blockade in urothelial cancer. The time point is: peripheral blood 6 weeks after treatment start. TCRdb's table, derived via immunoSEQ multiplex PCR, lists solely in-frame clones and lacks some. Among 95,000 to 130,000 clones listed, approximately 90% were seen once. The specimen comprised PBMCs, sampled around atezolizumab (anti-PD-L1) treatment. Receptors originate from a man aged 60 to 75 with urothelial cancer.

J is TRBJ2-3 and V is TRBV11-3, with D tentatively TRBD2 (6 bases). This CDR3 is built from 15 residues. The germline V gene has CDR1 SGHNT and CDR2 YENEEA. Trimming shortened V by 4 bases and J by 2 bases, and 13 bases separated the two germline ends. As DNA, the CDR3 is TGTGCCAGCAGCTCTCCGGGACTGCACACAGATACGCAGTATTTT. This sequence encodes CASSSPGLHTDTQYF.

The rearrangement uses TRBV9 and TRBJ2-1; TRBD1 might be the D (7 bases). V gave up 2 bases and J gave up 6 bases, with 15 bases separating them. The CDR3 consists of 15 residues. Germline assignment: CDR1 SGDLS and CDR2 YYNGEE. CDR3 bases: TGTGCCAGCAGCGTCAGGGGGGAGCCGGTCAATGAGCAGTTCTTC. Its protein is CASSVRGEPVNEQFF. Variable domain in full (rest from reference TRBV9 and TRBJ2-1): DSGVTQTPKHLITATGQRVTLRCSPRSGDLSVYWYQQSLDQGLQFLIQYYNGEERAKGNILERFSAQQFPDLHSELNLSSLELGDSALYFCASSVRGEPVNEQFFGPGTRLTVL.

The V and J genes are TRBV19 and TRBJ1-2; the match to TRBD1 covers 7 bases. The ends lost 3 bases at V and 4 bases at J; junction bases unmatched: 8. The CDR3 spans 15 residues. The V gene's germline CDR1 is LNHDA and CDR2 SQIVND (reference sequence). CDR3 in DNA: TGTGCCAGTAGTATCCCCCTGGGACAGACCTATGGCTACACCTTC. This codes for CASSIPLGQTYGYTF.

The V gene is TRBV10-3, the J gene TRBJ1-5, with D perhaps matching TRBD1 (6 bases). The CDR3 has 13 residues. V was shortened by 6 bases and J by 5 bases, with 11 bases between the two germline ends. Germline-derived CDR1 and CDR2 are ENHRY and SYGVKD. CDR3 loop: CAIRDREHQPQHF. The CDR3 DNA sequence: TGTGCCATCAGGGACAGAGAGCATCAGCCCCAGCATTTT.

The CDR3 sequence is CASSQDQGRGYEAFF. CDR3 in DNA: TGCGCCAGCAGCCAAGATCAGGGCCGGGGGTATGAAGCTTTCTTT. The chain has TRBV4-1 and TRBJ1-1; possibly TRBD1 for D (5 bases). Trimming stripped 0 bases from V and 7 bases from J, with 15 bases between. Germline values: CDR1 MGHRA, CDR2 YSYEKL. The CDR3 is 15 residues long.

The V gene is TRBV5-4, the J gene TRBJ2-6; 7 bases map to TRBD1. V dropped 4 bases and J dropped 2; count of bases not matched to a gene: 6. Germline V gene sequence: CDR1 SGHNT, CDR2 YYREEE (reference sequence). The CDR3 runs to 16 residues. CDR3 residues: CASSRGQVAGANVLTF. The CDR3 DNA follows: TGTGCCAGCAGCCGTGGACAGGTCGCTGGGGCCAACGTCCTGACTTTC. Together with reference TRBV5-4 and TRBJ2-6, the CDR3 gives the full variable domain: ETGVTQSPTHLIKTRGQQVTLRCSSQSGHNTVSWYQQALGQGPQFIFQYYREEENGRGNFPPRFSGLQFPNYSSELNVNALELDDSALYLCASSRGQVAGANVLTFGAGSRLTVL.

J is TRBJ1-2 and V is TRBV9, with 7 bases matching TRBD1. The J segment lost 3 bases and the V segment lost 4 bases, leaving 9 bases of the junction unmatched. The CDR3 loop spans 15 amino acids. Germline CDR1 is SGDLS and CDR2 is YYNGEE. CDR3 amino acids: CASSPSTGSDYGYTF. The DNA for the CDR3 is TGTGCCAGCAGCCCATCGACAGGGAGCGACTATGGCTACACCTTC.

The DNA of the CDR3 is TGTGCCAGCAGCTTGGGGGTAGCCCCGGATACGCAGTATTTT. This gives the protein CASSLGVAPDTQYF. The genes are TRBV5-4 and TRBJ2-3; D is unclear. This CDR3 spans 14 amino acids. Germline loops: CDR1 SGHNT, CDR2 YYREEE (reference sequence). V was clipped by 0 bases and J by 6 bases, with 11 bases between them.

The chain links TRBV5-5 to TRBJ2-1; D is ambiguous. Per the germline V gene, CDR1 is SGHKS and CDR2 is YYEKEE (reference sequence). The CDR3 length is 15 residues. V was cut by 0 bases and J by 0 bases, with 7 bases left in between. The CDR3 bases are TGTGCCAGCAGCTTGGACTCAACCTCCTACAATGAGCAGTTCTTC. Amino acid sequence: CASSLDSTSYNEQFF.

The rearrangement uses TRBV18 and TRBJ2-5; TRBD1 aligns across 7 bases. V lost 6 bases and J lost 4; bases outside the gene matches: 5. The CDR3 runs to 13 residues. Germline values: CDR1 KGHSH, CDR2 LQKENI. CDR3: CASSFGDRETQYF. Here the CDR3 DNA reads TGTGCCAGCTCTTTCGGGGACAGAGAGACCCAGTACTTC. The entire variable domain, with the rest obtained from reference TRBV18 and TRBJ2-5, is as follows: NAGVMQNPRHLVRRRGQEARLRCSPMKGHSHVYWYRQLPEEGLKFMVYLQKENIIDESGMPKERFSAEFPKEGPSILRIQQVVRGDSAAYFCASSFGDRETQYFGPGTRLLVL.

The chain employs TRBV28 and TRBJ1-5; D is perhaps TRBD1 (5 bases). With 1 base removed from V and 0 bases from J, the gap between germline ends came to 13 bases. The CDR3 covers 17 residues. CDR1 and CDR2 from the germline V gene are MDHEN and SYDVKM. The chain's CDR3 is CASSLFLPGDSNQPQHF. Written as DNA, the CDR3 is TGTGCCAGCAGTTTATTTCTCCCGGGGGATAGCAATCAGCCCCAGCATTTT.

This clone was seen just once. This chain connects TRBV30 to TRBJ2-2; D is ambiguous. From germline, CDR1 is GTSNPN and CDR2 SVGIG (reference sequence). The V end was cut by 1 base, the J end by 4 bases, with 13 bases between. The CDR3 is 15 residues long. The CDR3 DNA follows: TGTGCCTGGAGTGAAGGTCTTGGAGCCACCGGGGAGCTGTTTTTT. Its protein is CAWSEGLGATGELFF.

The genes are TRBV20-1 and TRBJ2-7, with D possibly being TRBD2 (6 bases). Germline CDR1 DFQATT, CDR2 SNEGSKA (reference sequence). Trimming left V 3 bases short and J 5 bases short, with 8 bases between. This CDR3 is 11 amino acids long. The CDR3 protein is CSASGSNEQYF. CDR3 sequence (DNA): TGCAGTGCTAGCGGGAGTAACGAGCAGTACTTC.

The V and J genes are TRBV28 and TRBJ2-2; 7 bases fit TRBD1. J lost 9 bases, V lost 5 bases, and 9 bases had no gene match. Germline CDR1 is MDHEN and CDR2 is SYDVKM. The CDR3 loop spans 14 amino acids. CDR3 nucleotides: TGTGCCAGCAGTGTCCACAGGGGTAGCCGGGAGCTGTTTTTT. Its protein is CASSVHRGSRELFF.